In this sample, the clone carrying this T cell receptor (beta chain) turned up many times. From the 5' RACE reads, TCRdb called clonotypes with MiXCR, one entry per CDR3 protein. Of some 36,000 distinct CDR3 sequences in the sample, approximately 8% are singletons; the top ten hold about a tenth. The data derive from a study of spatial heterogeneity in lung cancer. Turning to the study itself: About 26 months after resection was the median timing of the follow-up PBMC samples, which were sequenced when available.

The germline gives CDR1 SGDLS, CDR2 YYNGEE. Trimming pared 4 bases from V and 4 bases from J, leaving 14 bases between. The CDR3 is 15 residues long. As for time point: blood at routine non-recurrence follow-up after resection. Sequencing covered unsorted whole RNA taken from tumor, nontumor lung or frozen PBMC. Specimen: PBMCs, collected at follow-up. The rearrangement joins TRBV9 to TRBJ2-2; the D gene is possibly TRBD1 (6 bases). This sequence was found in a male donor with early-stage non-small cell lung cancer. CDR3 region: CASSIPGTLTGELFF. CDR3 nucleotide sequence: TGTGCCAGCAGCATACCCGGGACACTCACCGGGGAGCTGTTTTTT. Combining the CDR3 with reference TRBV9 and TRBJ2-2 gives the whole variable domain DSGVTQTPKHLITATGQRVTLRCSPRSGDLSVYWYQQSLDQGLQFLIQYYNGEERAKGNILERFSAQQFPDLHSELNLSSLELGDSALYFCASSIPGTLTGELFFGEGSRLTVL.